The 28 T cell receptor beta chains reported below all come from one sample, sequenced in a study of glioma-infiltrating T cells after dendritic cell vaccination. Here immunoSEQ multiplex PCR was the method, and the copy in TCRdb shows in-frame clones only, minus some. Of about 64,000 clones in the sample, approximately 85% were seen once. The sequencing here drew on blood, taken before dendritic cell vaccination. The source of these receptors is a human donor with glioblastoma.

This clone was observed a handful of times. This CDR3 reads CASSARTGAGSPLHF. CDR3 DNA sequence: TGTGCCAGCAGTGCCCGGACAGGGGCGGGTTCACCCCTCCACTTT. This chain uses TRBV6-6 with TRBJ1-6, with TRBD1 matching over 9 bases. The J segment lost 9 bases and the V segment lost 5 bases, leaving 8 bases of the junction unmatched. The CDR3 is 15 amino acids. CDR1 and CDR2 from the germline V gene are MNHNY and SVGAGI (reference sequence).

The J gene is TRBJ1-1, the V gene TRBV25-1; 10 bases match TRBD1. The CDR3 runs 14 residues. Germline trimming cut 8 bases from V and 6 bases from J; bases unmatched to any gene: 9. Germline-derived CDR1 and CDR2 are MGHDK and SYGVNS. Written as DNA, the CDR3 is TGTGCCAGCCAGCTCCGGGACAGGGGATCTGAAGCTTTCTTT. Translating it yields CASQLRDRGSEAFF.

CDR3 sequence reads: CASSQDGGGDGYTF. DNA of the CDR3: TGTGCCAGCAGCCAAGACGGGGGGGGCGATGGCTACACCTTC. This chain joins TRBV4-2 and TRBJ1-2, with a tentative D call TRBD1 (6 bases). CDR3 length: 14 amino acids. The V and J ends lost 0 bases and 6 bases respectively, with 11 bases between them. Germline CDR1 LGHNA, CDR2 YNFKEQ.

The chain is built from TRBV5-6 and TRBJ2-3, with 16 positions matching TRBD2. J gave up 8 bases and V 4 bases, and 4 bases lay outside the gene matches. The CDR3 runs 15 residues. Germline CDR1 and CDR2: SGHDT and YYEEEE. This chain's CDR3 is CASSLGLAGGRTQYF. In DNA form, the CDR3 reads TGTGCCAGCAGCCTGGGACTAGCGGGGGGGCGTACGCAGTATTTT.

V gene TRBV28 combines with J gene TRBJ2-5, with D unclear. Germline loops: CDR1 MDHEN, CDR2 SYDVKM. This CDR3 comprises 15 residues. V was shortened by 4 bases and J by 0 bases, with 12 bases between the two germline ends. The CDR3 sequence: CASSSTLRNQETQYF. CDR3 nucleotide sequence: TGTGCCAGCAGTTCGACCCTGAGGAACCAAGAGACCCAGTACTTC. The variable domain in full, with the rest retrieved from reference TRBV28 and TRBJ2-5, is DVKVTQSSRYLVKRTGEKVFLECVQDMDHENMFWYRQDPGLGLRLIYFSYDVKMKEKGDIPEGYSVSREKKERFSLILESASTNQTSMYLCASSSTLRNQETQYFGPGTRLLVL.

The chain joins TRBV6-4 to TRBJ1-1; no clear D. The CDR3 has 14 residues. With 0 bases removed from V and 2 bases from J, the gap between germline ends came to 7 bases. The germline V gene encodes CDR1 MRHNA and CDR2 SNTAGT. The CDR3 region is CASSDSFRNTEAFF. The DNA of the CDR3 is TGTGCCAGCAGTGACTCGTTTCGTAACACTGAAGCTTTCTTT.

V is TRBV7-9 and J is TRBJ2-3; D is possibly TRBD2 (7 bases). From germline, CDR1 is SEHNR and CDR2 FQNEAQ (reference sequence). Trimming removed 3 bases from V and 8 bases from J, with 12 bases in between. The CDR3 spans 13 residues. The CDR3 DNA is TGTGCCAGCAGCTTTCCGGGGGGCGCTACGCAGTATTTT. Translating gives CASSFPGGATQYF.

About this clone itself: At one end the junction does not follow the germline gene, possibly because of a read error. The V call is TRBV2, the J call TRBJ2-7; 8 bases are shared with TRBD2. The germline gives CDR1 SNHLY, CDR2 FYNNEI. The CDR3 totals 14 residues. CDR3 loop: CASSLSFASGGVFF. CDR3 bases: TGTGCCAGCAGCCTTTCTTTTGCGAGCGGGGGTGTCTTCTTC.

In its sample, this clone was seen a few times. This chain links TRBV6-4 with TRBJ2-7; the match to TRBD1 covers 11 bases. Germline lookup yields CDR1 MRHNA and CDR2 SNTAGT. The CDR3 sequence is 13 residues long. V trimming: 5 bases; J trimming: 6 bases; junction bases outside the gene matches: 3. The CDR3 DNA reads as TGTGCCAGCAGTTACGGGACAGGGGGCGAGCAGTACTTC. Its protein product is CASSYGTGGEQYF.

The genes are TRBV2 and TRBJ2-1; TRBD2 matches 10 bases. J lost 8 bases, V lost 8 bases, and 9 bases had no gene match. Germline CDR1 reads SNHLY; CDR2 reads FYNNEI. The CDR3 length is 14 residues. CDR3 protein: CASGPGLAIDEQFF. CDR3 nucleotides: TGTGCCAGCGGACCGGGACTAGCGATCGATGAGCAGTTCTTC.

V usage is TRBV5-1 and J usage is TRBJ2-5; 11 bases line up with TRBD2. V trimming: 1 base; J trimming: 1 base; junction bases outside the gene matches: 6. The V gene's germline CDR1 is SGHRS and CDR2 YFSETQ. The CDR3 is 17 amino acids. The CDR3 nucleotides read TGCGCCAGCAGCTTGCTTCGACTAGCGGGGACCCAAGAGACCCAGTACTTC. It is translated as CASSLLRLAGTQETQYF.

V and J are TRBV11-3 and TRBJ1-1, with unresolved D. This CDR3 is 14 amino acids long. CDR1 and CDR2 (germline): SGHNT, YENEEA. Trimming cost V 2 bases and J 0 bases, with 7 bases left between them. For the CDR3, the DNA is TGTGCCAGCAGCTTATCAGGCATGAACACTGAAGCTTTCTTT. Amino acids: CASSLSGMNTEAFF.

This clone was observed a few times. This chain connects TRBV28 to TRBJ1-4; 7 positions agree with TRBD1. There are 14 residues in the CDR3. The germline V gene has CDR1 MDHEN and CDR2 SYDVKM. Trimming removed 5 bases from V and 7 bases from J; junction bases left unmatched: 7. The CDR3 bases are TGTGCCAGCAGTAGACAGGGACCAGTTGAAAAACTGTTTTTT. Encoded protein: CASSRQGPVEKLFF.

V usage is TRBV5-4 and J usage is TRBJ1-2; 10 nucleotides agree with TRBD1. Per germline, CDR1 SGHNT and CDR2 YYREEE (reference sequence). The CDR3 runs to 15 residues. V was clipped by 4 bases and J by 3 bases; unmatched bases: 6. CDR3 residues: CASSEGTGDYYGYTF. CDR3 bases: TGTGCCAGCAGCGAAGGGACAGGGGACTACTATGGCTACACCTTC.

The V gene is TRBV11-3, the J gene TRBJ2-5; the D gene is possibly TRBD1 (6 bases). This CDR3 spans 13 amino acids. Trimming stripped 8 bases from V and 4 bases from J, with 14 bases between. Germline V gene lookup returns CDR1 SGHNT and CDR2 YENEEA. CDR3 in amino acids: CASQAFRGETQYF. Here the CDR3 DNA reads TGTGCCAGCCAAGCATTCAGGGGAGAGACCCAGTACTTC.

The chain links TRBV18 to TRBJ1-5; D is undetermined. The CDR3 consists of 14 residues. Deletions cut 6 bases from V and 3 bases from J, with 12 bases between. Germline assignment: CDR1 KGHSH and CDR2 LQKENI. The CDR3 is CASSYRLDNQPQHF. CDR3 nucleotide sequence: TGTGCCAGCTCGTATCGACTAGACAATCAGCCCCAGCATTTT.

Notes on this clone: An end of the junction differs from the germline gene, which may be a read error. The same CDR3 is also encoded by other DNA sequences in this sample. This chain uses TRBV5-6 with TRBJ2-7; 7 positions match TRBD1. This CDR3 spans 13 amino acids. Germline CDR1 is SGHDT and CDR2 is YYEEEE. CDR3 DNA sequence: TGCGCCAGCAGCAGGGGACAGCCCTACGAGCAGTACTTC. Its translation: CASSRGQPYEQYF.

This clone has only one observation. One end of the junction does not line up with germline, which may come from a read error. The chain links TRBV2 to TRBJ2-1; 7 nucleotides agree with TRBD2. This CDR3 is built from 16 residues. CDR1 SNHLY and CDR2 FYNNEI come from the germline V gene. CDR3 nucleotides: TGTGCCCGCAGTGGGGCCCGGACTAGGGGTCACAATGAGCAGTTCTTC. Protein sequence: CARSGARTRGHNEQFF.

Only a few counts were recorded for this clone. This chain connects TRBV10-1 to TRBJ2-7; D is possibly TRBD2 (5 bases). V was shortened by 2 bases and J by 6 bases, with 14 bases between the two germline ends. The CDR3 has 14 residues. The germline gives CDR1 WNHNN, CDR2 SYGVQD (reference sequence). The CDR3 region is CASSEAGETGEQYF. The CDR3 DNA sequence: TGCGCCAGCAGTGAGGCCGGGGAAACCGGCGAGCAGTACTTC.

The V gene is TRBV4-1, the J gene TRBJ1-2; D is unclear. The CDR3 sequence is 15 residues long. Germline values: CDR1 MGHRA, CDR2 YSYEKL. V shed 1 base and J shed 4 bases, with 13 bases lying between them. The chain's CDR3 is CASSQVEDLGYGYTF. The DNA for the CDR3 is TGCGCCAGCAGCCAAGTCGAGGATTTGGGCTATGGCTACACCTTC.

The chain uses TRBV2 and TRBJ2-7, with a possible D match to TRBD2 (6 bases). The CDR3 extends over 13 amino acids. Germline V gene lookup returns CDR1 SNHLY and CDR2 FYNNEI. The V end was cut by 7 bases, the J end by 5 bases, with 15 bases between. For the CDR3, the DNA is TGTGCCAGCAAGGACGGGGGTAGGAACGAGCAGTACTTC. It codes for CASKDGGRNEQYF.

The gene calls are TRBV20-1 and TRBJ2-1; D is uncertain. Per the germline V gene, CDR1 is DFQATT and CDR2 is SNEGSKA (reference sequence). Trimming stripped 7 bases from V and 8 bases from J, with 9 bases between. The CDR3 loop spans 10 amino acids. The CDR3: CSVAMDEQFF. CDR3 in DNA: TGCAGTGTTGCGATGGATGAGCAGTTCTTC.

The rearrangement uses TRBV2 and TRBJ1-5; tentatively, D is TRBD1 (5 bases). The CDR3 is 14 residues long. The V end was cut by 3 bases, the J end by 1 base, with 7 bases between. The germline V gene encodes CDR1 SNHLY and CDR2 FYNNEI. The CDR3 DNA reads as TGTGCCAGCAGTGAGAGACAGAGCAATCAGCCCCAGCATTTT. This encodes CASSERQSNQPQHF.

V gene TRBV6-6 combines with J gene TRBJ1-1, with D perhaps matching TRBD1 (5 bases). There are 13 residues in the CDR3. Germline CDR1 reads MNHNY; CDR2 reads SVGAGI (reference sequence). With 5 bases removed from V and 4 bases from J, the gap between germline ends came to 11 bases. CDR3 loop: CASSDSRGTEAFF. As DNA, the CDR3 is TGTGCCAGCAGTGACAGCCGCGGCACTGAAGCTTTCTTT.

The CDR3 DNA sequence: TGCGCCAGCAGCCCGAGACAGGGACAGACGGCTTTCTTT. Amino acid sequence: CASSPRQGQTAFF. This chain links TRBV5-1 with TRBJ1-1, with 7 bases lining up with TRBD1. In germline, CDR1 is SGHRS, CDR2 YFSETQ. The CDR3 has 13 residues. With V trimmed by 4 bases and J by 11 bases, 11 bases remained unmatched.

The chain joins TRBV27 to TRBJ2-2; D perhaps matches TRBD2 (6 bases). CDR3 length: 14 amino acids. Germline V gives CDR1 MNHEY, CDR2 SMNVEV (reference sequence). The ends were cut back, 2 bases at V and 6 bases at J, with 10 bases in the middle. The CDR3, as DNA: TGTGCCAGCAGTTTAATGACGGGGGCCGGGGAGCTGTTTTTT. Translating it yields CASSLMTGAGELFF.

V is TRBV5-1 and J is TRBJ2-1; 9 positions match TRBD2. The trim removed 4 bases at V and 5 bases at J, leaving 10 bases unmatched. From germline, CDR1 is SGHRS and CDR2 YFSETQ. The CDR3 sequence is 16 residues long. For the CDR3, the DNA is TGCGCCAGCAGCCCGCTGACTAGCGGATACGACAATGAGCAGTTCTTC. Translation: CASSPLTSGYDNEQFF.

V usage is TRBV5-5 and J usage is TRBJ1-2; D is unclear. Trimming pared 4 bases from V and 2 bases from J, leaving 12 bases between. This CDR3 has 14 residues. Germline-derived CDR1 and CDR2 are SGHKS and YYEKEE (reference sequence). CDR3 DNA sequence: TGTGCCAGCAGCGTTGGGCCGGGGAACTATGGCTACACCTTC. It encodes CASSVGPGNYGYTF.